The clone carrying this TCR beta chain was observed once. What it binds is unknown. Germline-derived CDR1 and CDR2 are LGHNT and FRNRAP. The CDR3 loop spans 13 amino acids. V was shortened by 6 bases and J by 2 bases, with 10 bases between the two germline ends. Some clones are missing from TCRdb's copy, which holds only in-frame ones; the method was immunoSEQ multiplex PCR. The repertoire consists of roughly 200,000 clones, with roughly 81% occurring once and the leading ten covering about 1.2%. The data belong to a study of cytomegalovirus exposure and HLA in healthy donors. Background on the study: The approximately 670 first-cohort repertoires and the 95 to 150 validation repertoires shared the same platform, a later analysis reported. The study, taken as a whole, reports: Diagnosis of cytomegalovirus status made by the classifier reportedly showed high specificity and sensitivity.

The donors formed part of the roughly 120-subject validation cohort, distinct from the roughly 600-subject first cohort. The TCR comes from a woman in her 30s in good health and CMV-seronegative. The sequenced material came from PBMCs. This rearrangement joins TRBV12-5 to TRBJ1-1, with a weak D call TRBD1 (5 bases). The CDR3 DNA follows: TGTGCTAGTGGCTCAGGGATAAACACTGAAGCTTTCTTT. This translates into CASGSGINTEAFF.